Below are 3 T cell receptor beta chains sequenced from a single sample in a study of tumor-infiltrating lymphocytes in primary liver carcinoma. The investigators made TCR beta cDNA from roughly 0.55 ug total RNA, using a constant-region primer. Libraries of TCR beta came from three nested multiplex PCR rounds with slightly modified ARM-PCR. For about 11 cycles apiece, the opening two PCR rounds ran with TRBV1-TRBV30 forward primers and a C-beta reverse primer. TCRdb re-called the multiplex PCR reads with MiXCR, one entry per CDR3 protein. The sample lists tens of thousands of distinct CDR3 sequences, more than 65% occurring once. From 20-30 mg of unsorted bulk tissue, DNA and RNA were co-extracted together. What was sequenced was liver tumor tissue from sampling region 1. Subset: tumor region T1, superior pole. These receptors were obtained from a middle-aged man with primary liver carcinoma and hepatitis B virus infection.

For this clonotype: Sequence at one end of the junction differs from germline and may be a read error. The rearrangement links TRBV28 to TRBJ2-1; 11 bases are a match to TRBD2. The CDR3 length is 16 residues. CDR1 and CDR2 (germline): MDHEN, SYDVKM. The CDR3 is CGSSGSLAGAYNEQFF. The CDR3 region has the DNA TGTGGCAGCAGTGGTTCACTAGCGGGAGCGTACAATGAGCAGTTCTTC.

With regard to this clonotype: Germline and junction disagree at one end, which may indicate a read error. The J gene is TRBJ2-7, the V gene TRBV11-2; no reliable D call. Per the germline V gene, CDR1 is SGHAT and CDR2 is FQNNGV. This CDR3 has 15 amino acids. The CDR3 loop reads CAGSLEYSSSNEQYF. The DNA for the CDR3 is TGTGCCGGCAGCTTAGAGTACTCCAGCTCCAATGAGCAGTACTTC. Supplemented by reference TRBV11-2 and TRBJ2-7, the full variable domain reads EAGVAQSPRYKIIEKRQSVAFWCNPISGHATLYWYQQILGQGPKLLIQFQNNGVVDDSQLPKDRFSAERLKGVDSTLKIQPAKLEDSAVYLCAGSLEYSSSNEQYFGPGTRLTVT.

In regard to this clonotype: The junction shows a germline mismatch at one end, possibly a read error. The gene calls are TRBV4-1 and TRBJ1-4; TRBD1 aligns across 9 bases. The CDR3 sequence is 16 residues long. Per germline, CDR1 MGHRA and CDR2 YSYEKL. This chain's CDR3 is CASGQGPRTGALKLFF. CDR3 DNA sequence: TGCGCCAGCGGCCAAGGGCCGCGGACAGGGGCACTAAAACTGTTTTTT.